This T cell receptor beta chain was captured by sequencing in a study of blood T cell repertoires in COVID-19. Study as a whole: Sample material is recorded as cDNA or gDNA derived from T cells, B-cell-depleted T cells, or PBMCs.

J gave up 9 bases and V 0 bases, and 10 bases lay outside the gene matches. This CDR3 comprises 16 residues. The germline V gene has CDR1 SGHRS and CDR2 YFSETQ. Clones were sequenced by immunoSEQ multiplex PCR, and TCRdb holds only the in-frame ones, with some missing. Among about 240,000 clones listed, about 85% were seen once. This TCR derives from an older woman with active or convalescent COVID-19. The sample was peripheral blood. The rearrangement uses TRBV5-1 and TRBJ2-3; TRBD2 matches at 10 bases. This chain's CDR3 is CASSLERAGGIGTQYF. CDR3 bases: TGCGCCAGCAGCTTGGAGAGAGCGGGGGGGATAGGCACGCAGTATTTT.